The TCR beta chain described here comes from a study of post-analysis software for immune sequencing data. About this clonotype: Its specificity is unknown.

Study observations and caveats: When patients were compared with controls, 4 or 5 TRBV segments were more frequent, TRBV5-6, TRBV5-1 and TRBV20-1 among them. Compared against controls, patients with multiple sclerosis displayed significantly lower normalized Chao1 diversity.

CDR3 length: 16 residues. Trimming pared 3 bases from V and 2 bases from J, leaving 14 bases between. cDNA libraries for TCR beta contained unique molecular identifiers. Some 500,000 cDNA molecules came from around 0.96 to 9.9 million T cells. TCRdb independently ran MiXCR on the PCR reads; one entry per CDR3 protein. The sample carries 740,000 or so distinct CDR3 sequences, around 50% recorded once. V gene TRBV12-3 or TRBV12-4 combines with J gene TRBJ2-4; D remains ambiguous. Material: blood. The sequence came from a girl under 18 with multiple sclerosis. The CDR3 region has the DNA TGTGCCAGCAGTTTTATCCTGAAAGAAACCAAAAACATTCAGTACTTC. It codes for CASSFILKETKNIQYF.